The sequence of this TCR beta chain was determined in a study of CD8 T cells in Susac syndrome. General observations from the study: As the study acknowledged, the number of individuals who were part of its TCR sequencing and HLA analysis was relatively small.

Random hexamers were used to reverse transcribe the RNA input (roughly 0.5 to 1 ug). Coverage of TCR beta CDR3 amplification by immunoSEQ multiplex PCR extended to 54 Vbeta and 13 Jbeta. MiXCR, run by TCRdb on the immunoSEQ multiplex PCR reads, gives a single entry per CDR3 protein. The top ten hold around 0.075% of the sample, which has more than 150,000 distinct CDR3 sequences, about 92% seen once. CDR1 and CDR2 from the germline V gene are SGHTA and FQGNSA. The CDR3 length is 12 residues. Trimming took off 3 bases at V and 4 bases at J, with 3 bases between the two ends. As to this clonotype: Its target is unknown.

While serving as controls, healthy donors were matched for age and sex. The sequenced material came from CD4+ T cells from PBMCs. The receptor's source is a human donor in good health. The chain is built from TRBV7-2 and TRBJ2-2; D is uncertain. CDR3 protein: CASSFPTGELFF. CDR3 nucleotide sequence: TGTGCCAGCAGCTTCCCCACCGGGGAGCTGTTTTTT.